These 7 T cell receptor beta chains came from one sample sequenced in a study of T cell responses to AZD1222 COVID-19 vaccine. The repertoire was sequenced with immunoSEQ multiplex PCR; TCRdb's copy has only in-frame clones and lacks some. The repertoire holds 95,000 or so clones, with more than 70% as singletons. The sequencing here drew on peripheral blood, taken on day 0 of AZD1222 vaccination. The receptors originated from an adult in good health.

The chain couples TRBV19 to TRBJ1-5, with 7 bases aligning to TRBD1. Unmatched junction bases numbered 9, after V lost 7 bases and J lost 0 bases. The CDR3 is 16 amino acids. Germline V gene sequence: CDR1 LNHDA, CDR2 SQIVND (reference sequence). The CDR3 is CASTAGTATSNQPQHF. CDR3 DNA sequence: TGTGCCAGTACCGCCGGGACAGCCACTAGCAATCAGCCCCAGCATTTT. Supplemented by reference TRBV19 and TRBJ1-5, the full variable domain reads DGGITQSPKYLFRKEGQNVTLSCEQNLNHDAMYWYRQDPGQGLRLIYYSQIVNDFQKGDIAEGYSVSREKKESFPLTVTSAQKNPTAFYLCASTAGTATSNQPQHFGDGTRLSIL.

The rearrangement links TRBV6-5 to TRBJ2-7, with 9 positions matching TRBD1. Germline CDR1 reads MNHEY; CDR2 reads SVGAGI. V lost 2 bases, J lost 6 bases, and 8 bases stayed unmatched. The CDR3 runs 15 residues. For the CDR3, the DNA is TGTGCCAGCAGTTACACCGGACAGGGGATCTCCGAGCAGTACTTC. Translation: CASSYTGQGISEQYF.

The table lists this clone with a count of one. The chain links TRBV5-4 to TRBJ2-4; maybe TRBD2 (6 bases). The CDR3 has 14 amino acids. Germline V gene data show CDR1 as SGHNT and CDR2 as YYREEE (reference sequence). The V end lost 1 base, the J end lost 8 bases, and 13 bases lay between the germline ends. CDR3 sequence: CASSLWGRGDIQYF. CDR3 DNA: TGTGCCAGCAGCTTGTGGGGTCGCGGGGACATTCAGTACTTC. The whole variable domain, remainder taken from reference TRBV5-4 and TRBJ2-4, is ETGVTQSPTHLIKTRGQQVTLRCSSQSGHNTVSWYQQALGQGPQFIFQYYREEENGRGNFPPRFSGLQFPNYSSELNVNALELDDSALYLCASSLWGRGDIQYFGAGTRLSVL.

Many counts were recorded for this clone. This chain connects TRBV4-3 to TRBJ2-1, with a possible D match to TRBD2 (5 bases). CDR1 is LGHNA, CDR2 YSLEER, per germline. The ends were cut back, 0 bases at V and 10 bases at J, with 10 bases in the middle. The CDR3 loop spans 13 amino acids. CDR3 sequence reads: CASSQEVRGEQFF. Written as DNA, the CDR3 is TGCGCCAGCAGCCAAGAAGTCCGGGGAGAGCAGTTCTTC.

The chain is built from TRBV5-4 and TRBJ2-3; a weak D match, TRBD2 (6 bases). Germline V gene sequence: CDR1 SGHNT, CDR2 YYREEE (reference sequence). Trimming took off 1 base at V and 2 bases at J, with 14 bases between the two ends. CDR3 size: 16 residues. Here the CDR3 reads CASSLHSGVVTDTQYF. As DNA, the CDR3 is TGTGCCAGCAGCTTGCACTCGGGGGTCGTCACAGATACGCAGTATTTT. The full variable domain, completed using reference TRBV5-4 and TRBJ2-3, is ETGVTQSPTHLIKTRGQQVTLRCSSQSGHNTVSWYQQALGQGPQFIFQYYREEENGRGNFPPRFSGLQFPNYSSELNVNALELDDSALYLCASSLHSGVVTDTQYFGPGTRLTVL.

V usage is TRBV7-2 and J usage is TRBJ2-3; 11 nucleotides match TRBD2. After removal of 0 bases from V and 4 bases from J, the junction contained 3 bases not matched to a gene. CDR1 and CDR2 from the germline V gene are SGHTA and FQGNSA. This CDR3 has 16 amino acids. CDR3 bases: TGTGCCAGCAGCTTAGCTAGCGGGGGGGGCGCAGATACGCAGTATTTT. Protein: CASSLASGGGADTQYF.

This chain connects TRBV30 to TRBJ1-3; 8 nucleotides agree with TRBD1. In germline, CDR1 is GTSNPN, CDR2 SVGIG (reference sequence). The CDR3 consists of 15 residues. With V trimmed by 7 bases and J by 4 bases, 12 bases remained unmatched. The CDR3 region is CAFLTGGYSGNTIYF. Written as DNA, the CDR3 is TGTGCCTTCCTAACAGGGGGGTATTCGGGAAACACCATATATTTT.